This is a list of T cell receptor beta chains from one sample in a study of T cells in localized non-small cell lung cancer. The data were produced by immunoSEQ multiplex PCR, yet TCRdb's version contains in-frame clones alone and is incomplete. Of under 65,000 clones in the sample, around four fifths were seen once. Sequences were derived from peripheral blood, sampled before any cancer treatment. All receptors come from an older female donor with stage II squamous cell lung carcinoma. Each CDR3 is given with its conserved first and last residue. Each record gives: CDR3 length, D gene, J gene, V gene, clone size, CDR3 DNA, CDR3 protein. A D gene is named only where the DNA matches it firmly. Some rows have no size entry. The others give once, few or many, or a class for an expanded clone.

15	TRBD1	TRBJ1-1	TRBV18	NA	TGTGCCAGCTCACCCTGGGACAGGGTCACCACTGAAGCTTTCTTT	CASSPWDRVTTEAFF
16	TRBD1	TRBJ2-3	TRBV5-1	once	TGCGCCAGCAGCTTGAGCAGGGGGCTTAGCACAGATACGCAGTATTTT	CASSLSRGLSTDTQYF
14	NA	TRBJ1-1	TRBV9	NA	TGTGCCAGCAGCGTCACCGATAAGAACACTGAAGCTTTCTTT	CASSVTDKNTEAFF
16	TRBD1	TRBJ1-6	TRBV6-6	NA	TGTGCCAGCAGGACGGGACAGAGATCCTATAATTCACCCCTCCACTTT	CASRTGQRSYNSPLHF
19	TRBD1	TRBJ1-1	TRBV15	NA	TGTGCCACCAGCAGAGGCCCTTCTGGGGGGTTCGGGACAGCGGATGAAGCTTTCTTT	CATSRGPSGGFGTADEAFF
12	NA	TRBJ1-5	TRBV19	few	TGTGCCAGTAGTGGAGTAGATCAGCCCCAGCATTTT	CASSGVDQPQHF
12	TRBD1	TRBJ1-2	TRBV6-1	once	TGTGCCAGCAGTGCAATACAGGGGCGCTACACCTTC	CASSAIQGRYTF
17	TRBD2	TRBJ2-3	TRBV27	NA	TGTGCCAGCAGCGGGACTAGCGGGGGTTTCAGCACAGATACGCAGTATTTT	CASSGTSGGFSTDTQYF
18	NA	TRBJ1-2	TRBV19	NA	TGTGCCAGTAGGCCCACCCAGGGGTTGGAAAGGGTCAACTATGGCTACACCTTC	CASRPTQGLERVNYGYTF
15	TRBD2	TRBJ2-1	TRBV27	NA	TGTGCCAGCAGTATTCCTAGCGGCATTTACAATGAGCAGTTCTTC	CASSIPSGIYNEQFF
14	NA	TRBJ1-1	TRBV2	few	TGTGCCAGCAGAGAGGGACCCCTGAACACTGAAGCTTTCTTT	CASREGPLNTEAFF
14	TRBD1	TRBJ1-1	TRBV5-1	NA	TGCGCCAGCAGCTCCGCCGGGACAGGGGCTGAAGCTTTCTTT	CASSSAGTGAEAFF
14	TRBD1	TRBJ1-2	TRBV7-9	NA	TGTGCCAGCAGCTGGCGCGGGACAGGGAGTGGCTACACCTTC	CASSWRGTGSGYTF
14	NA	TRBJ2-5	TRBV28	NA	TGTGCCAGCAGTTATCCGGGGCTCCAAGAGACCCAGTACTTC	CASSYPGLQETQYF
15	TRBD1	TRBJ1-6	TRBV13	NA	TGTGCCAGCAGCCCCCGACAGGGTTTTAATTCACCCCTCCACTTT	CASSPRQGFNSPLHF
14	NA	TRBJ1-1	TRBV6-5	NA	TGTGCCAGCAGTTACTCAGGGATGAACACTGAAGCTTTCTTT	CASSYSGMNTEAFF
14	TRBD1	TRBJ1-2	TRBV27	NA	TGTGCCAGCAGTCCGACGACAGGGGGCTATGGCTACACCTTC	CASSPTTGGYGYTF